This T cell receptor (beta chain) was identified during a study of patients and donors after allogeneic stem cell transplantation. One entry per CDR3 protein, called by TCRdb with MiXCR from the RT-PCR reads. The sample has tens of thousands of distinct CDR3 sequences; around 40% are singletons. This clonotype was counted a few times. Germline values: CDR1 PRHDT, CDR2 FYEKMQ (reference sequence). Trimming removed 6 bases at V and 1 base at J, with 15 bases between. The CDR3 extends over 15 amino acids. The V and J genes are TRBV13 and TRBJ1-1, with D perhaps TRBD1 (6 bases). Sequences were obtained from blood, either unsorted or a sorted T cell fraction (not recorded which). This clonotype was obtained from a human donor who was either an allogeneic HSCT recipient or a stem cell or donor lymphocyte infusion donor (not recorded which). It is not recorded whose cells these are; they may come from a transplant donor. This CDR3 is CASSSTGSGNTEAFF. The CDR3, as DNA: TGTGCCAGCAGTTCAACAGGGTCGGGGAACACTGAAGCTTTCTTT.